The entry below describes one T cell receptor (beta chain). Its antigen is unknown. Profiled with immunoSEQ multiplex PCR; TCRdb holds only in-frame clones, not every one. The repertoire holds 120,000 or so clones, with around 89% as singletons. The data originate from a study of T cell responses to AZD1222 COVID-19 vaccine. Study conclusions and caveats: Possibly, clonal diversity was underestimated; donors were largely white British and included more females. Close to half of all spike-specific TCRs reportedly target regions of the variants that are unmutated.

This TCR derives from an adult in good health. The sample in question was peripheral blood, obtained on day 0 of AZD1222 vaccination.

The CDR3 loop is CASSPARDSYGYTF. The DNA of the CDR3 is TGTGCCAGCTCACCAGCCAGGGACTCCTATGGCTACACCTTC. V usage is TRBV18 and J usage is TRBJ1-2; perhaps TRBD1 as D (5 bases). The CDR3 has 14 amino acids. Trimming left V 2 bases short and J 4 bases short, with 11 bases between. Germline CDR1 and CDR2: KGHSH and LQKENI.